The TCR beta chain under discussion was sequenced for a study of blood T cell repertoires in COVID-19. There are a few counts of this clone. This CDR3 comprises 12 residues. V was shortened by 0 bases and J by 11 bases, with 7 bases between the two germline ends. Germline V CDR1 and CDR2: LGHNA, YNFKEQ. Method: immunoSEQ multiplex PCR; TCRdb's copy keeps in-frame clones and lacks some. The sample carries around 260,000 clones, around 87% recorded once. V is TRBV4-2 and J is TRBJ1-4; D call uncertain. The source of this sequence is a woman between 45 and 60 years old with acute or convalescent COVID-19. The source material was peripheral blood. This chain's CDR3 is CASSQDREKLFF. Written as DNA, the CDR3 is TGTGCCAGCAGCCAAGATCGTGAGAAACTGTTTTTT.